This T cell receptor (beta chain) was sequenced in a study of shared clonotypes between healthy human individuals. Whole-study findings and limits: Only a few donors were included, so the genetic and exposure-history diversity represented was limited.

The CDR3 loop spans 17 amino acids. V gave up 0 bases and J gave up 6 bases; unmatched junction bases: 8. Germline values: CDR1 SGHRS, CDR2 YFSETQ. A note on this clone: Its antigen is not identified.

Only Caucasian adults living in Nashville, Tennessee made up the donor group. Around 30,000 T cell genomes, or 200 ng DNA, went into the sorted-subset replicate PCRs. Data came from immunoSEQ multiplex PCR; TCRdb stores just in-frame clones and leaves some out. The data contain under 600,000 clones, roughly 95% of them seen just once; the ten biggest clones take up 0.064%. The sequenced sample was naive CD4+ T cells sorted from blood. As for subset: CD45RA+ positively selected. The receptor comes from a woman in her thirties in good health. The chain couples TRBV5-1 to TRBJ2-3; 12 positions match TRBD2. CDR3 sequence (DNA): TGCGCCAGCAGCTTGGCTTTGCAGACTAGCGGGAGCGATACGCAGTATTTT. Translated, it gives CASSLALQTSGSDTQYF.